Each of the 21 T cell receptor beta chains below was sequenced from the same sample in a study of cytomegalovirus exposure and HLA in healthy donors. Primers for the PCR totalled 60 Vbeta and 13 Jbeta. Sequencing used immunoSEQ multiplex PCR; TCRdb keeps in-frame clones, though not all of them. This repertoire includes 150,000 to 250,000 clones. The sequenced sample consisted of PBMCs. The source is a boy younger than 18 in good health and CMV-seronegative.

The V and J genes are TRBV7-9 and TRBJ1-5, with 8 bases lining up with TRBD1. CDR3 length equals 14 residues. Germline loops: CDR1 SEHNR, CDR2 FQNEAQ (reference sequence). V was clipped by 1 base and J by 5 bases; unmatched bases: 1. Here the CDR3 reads CASSLGQGHQPQHF. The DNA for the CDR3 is TGTGCCAGCAGCTTAGGACAGGGGCATCAGCCCCAGCATTTT.

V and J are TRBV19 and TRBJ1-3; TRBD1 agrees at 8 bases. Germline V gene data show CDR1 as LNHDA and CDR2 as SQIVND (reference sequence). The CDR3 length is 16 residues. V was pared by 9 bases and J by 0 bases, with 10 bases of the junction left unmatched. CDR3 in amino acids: CASCLFDRGSGNTIYF. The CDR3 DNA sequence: TGTGCCAGCTGCTTATTCGACAGGGGCTCTGGAAACACCATATATTTT. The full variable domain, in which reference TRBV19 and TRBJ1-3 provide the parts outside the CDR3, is DGGITQSPKYLFRKEGQNVTLSCEQNLNHDAMYWYRQDPGQGLRLIYYSQIVNDFQKGDIAEGYSVSREKKESFPLTVTSAQKNPTAFYLCASCLFDRGSGNTIYFGEGSWLTVV.

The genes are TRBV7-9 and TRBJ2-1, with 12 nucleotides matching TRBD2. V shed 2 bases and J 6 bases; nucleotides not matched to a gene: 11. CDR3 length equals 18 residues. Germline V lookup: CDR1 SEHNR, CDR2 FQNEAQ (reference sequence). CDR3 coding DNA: TGTGCCAGCAGCTTACCTCCCCGACTAGCGGGGGCCCTCAATGAGCAGTTCTTC. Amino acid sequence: CASSLPPRLAGALNEQFF.

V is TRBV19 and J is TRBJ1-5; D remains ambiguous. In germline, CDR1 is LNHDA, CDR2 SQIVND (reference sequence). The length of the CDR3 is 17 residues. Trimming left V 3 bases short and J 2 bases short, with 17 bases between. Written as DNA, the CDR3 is TGTGCCAGTAGTATCTCGGGGAACTTTTTTCGCAATCAGCCCCAGCATTTT. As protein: CASSISGNFFRNQPQHF.

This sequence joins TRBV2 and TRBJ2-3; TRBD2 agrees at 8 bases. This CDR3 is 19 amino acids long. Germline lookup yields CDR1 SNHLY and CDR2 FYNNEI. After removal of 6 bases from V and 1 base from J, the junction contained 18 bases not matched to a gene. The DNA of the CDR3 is TGTGCCAGCAGCGCGCAGAAGCTCCGGGCTAGCGGGCGCACAGATACGCAGTATTTT. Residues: CASSAQKLRASGRTDTQYF.

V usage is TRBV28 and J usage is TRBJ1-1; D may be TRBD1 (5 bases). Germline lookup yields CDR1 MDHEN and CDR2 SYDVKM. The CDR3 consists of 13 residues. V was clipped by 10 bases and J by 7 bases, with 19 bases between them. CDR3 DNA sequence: TGTGCCACTCACAGCTCAGGGATCATTGAAGCTTTCTTT. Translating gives CATHSSGIIEAFF.

CDR3 sequence (DNA): TGCAGCGTTGAAGATCCGCGGGACAGAAAACACAATGAGCAGTTCTTC. This translates into CSVEDPRDRKHNEQFF. The rearrangement uses TRBV29-1 and TRBJ2-1, with TRBD1 as a possible D gene (7 bases). Trimming took 0 bases from V and 5 from J, leaving 17 bases between them. The CDR3 spans 16 residues. Germline values: CDR1 SQVTM, CDR2 ANQGSEA.

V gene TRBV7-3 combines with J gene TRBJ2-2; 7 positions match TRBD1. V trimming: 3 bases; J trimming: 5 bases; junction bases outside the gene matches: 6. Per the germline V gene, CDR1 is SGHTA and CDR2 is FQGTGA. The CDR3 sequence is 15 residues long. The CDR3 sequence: CASSLGQLGTGELFF. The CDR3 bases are TGTGCCAGCAGCTTGGGACAGCTAGGGACCGGGGAGCTGTTTTTT.

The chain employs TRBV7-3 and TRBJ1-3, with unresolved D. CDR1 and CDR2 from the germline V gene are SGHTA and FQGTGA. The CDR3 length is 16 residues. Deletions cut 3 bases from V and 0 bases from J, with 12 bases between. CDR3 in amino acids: CASSLGPAGSGNTIYF. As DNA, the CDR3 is TGTGCCAGCAGCTTGGGCCCCGCGGGCTCTGGAAACACCATATATTTT.

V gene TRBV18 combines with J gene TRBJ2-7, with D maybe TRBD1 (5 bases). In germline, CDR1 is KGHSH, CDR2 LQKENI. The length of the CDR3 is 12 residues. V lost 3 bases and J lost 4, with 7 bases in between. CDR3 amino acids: CASSPTVYEQYF. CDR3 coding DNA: TGTGCCAGCTCACCGACAGTATACGAGCAGTACTTC. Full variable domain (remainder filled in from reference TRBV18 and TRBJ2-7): NAGVMQNPRHLVRRRGQEARLRCSPMKGHSHVYWYRQLPEEGLKFMVYLQKENIIDESGMPKERFSAEFPKEGPSILRIQQVVRGDSAAYFCASSPTVYEQYFGPGTRLTVT.

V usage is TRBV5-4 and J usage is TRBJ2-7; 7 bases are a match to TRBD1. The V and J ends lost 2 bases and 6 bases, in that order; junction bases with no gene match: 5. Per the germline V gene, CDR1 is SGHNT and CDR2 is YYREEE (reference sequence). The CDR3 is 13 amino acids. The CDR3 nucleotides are TGTGCCAGCAGCTTAAACAGGGGACCCGAGCAGTACTTC. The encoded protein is CASSLNRGPEQYF. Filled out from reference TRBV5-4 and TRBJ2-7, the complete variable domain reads ETGVTQSPTHLIKTRGQQVTLRCSSQSGHNTVSWYQQALGQGPQFIFQYYREEENGRGNFPPRFSGLQFPNYSSELNVNALELDDSALYLCASSLNRGPEQYFGPGTRLTVT.

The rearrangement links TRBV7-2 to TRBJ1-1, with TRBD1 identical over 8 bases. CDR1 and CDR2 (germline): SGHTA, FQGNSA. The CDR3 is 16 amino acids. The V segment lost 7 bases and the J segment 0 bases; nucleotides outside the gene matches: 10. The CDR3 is CASTTGQGFMNTEAFF. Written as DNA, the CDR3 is TGTGCCAGCACCACAGGACAGGGCTTCATGAACACTGAAGCTTTCTTT.

CDR3 DNA: TGTGCCAGCAGTACGTACCAGGGAGGGTACACTGAAGCTTTCTTT. Its protein is CASSTYQGGYTEAFF. V usage is TRBV6-1 and J usage is TRBJ1-1; tentatively, D is TRBD1 (5 bases). CDR3 length: 15 amino acids. Germline CDR1 MNHNS, CDR2 SASEGT. Trimming cost V 5 bases and J 3 bases, with 16 bases left between them.

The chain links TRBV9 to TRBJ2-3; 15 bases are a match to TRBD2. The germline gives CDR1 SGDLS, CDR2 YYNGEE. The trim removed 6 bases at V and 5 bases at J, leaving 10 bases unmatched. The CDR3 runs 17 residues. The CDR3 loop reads CASTRTSGGGGLDTQYF. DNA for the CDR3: TGTGCCAGCACCAGGACTAGCGGGGGGGGAGGATTAGATACGCAGTATTTT.

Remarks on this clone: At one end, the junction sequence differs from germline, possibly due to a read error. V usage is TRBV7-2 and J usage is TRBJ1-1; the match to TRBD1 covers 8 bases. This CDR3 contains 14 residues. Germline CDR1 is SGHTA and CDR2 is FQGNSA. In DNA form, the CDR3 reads TGTGCCAACAGCTCAAGCAGGGGGCTCGGTGAAGCTTTCTTT. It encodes CANSSSRGLGEAFF.

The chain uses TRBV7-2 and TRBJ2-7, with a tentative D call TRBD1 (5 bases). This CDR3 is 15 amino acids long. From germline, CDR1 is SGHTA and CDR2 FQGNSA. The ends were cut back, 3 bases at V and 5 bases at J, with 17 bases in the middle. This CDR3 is CASSLGGAVGHEQYF. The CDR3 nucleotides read TGTGCCAGCAGCTTGGGTGGGGCGGTAGGGCACGAGCAGTACTTC.

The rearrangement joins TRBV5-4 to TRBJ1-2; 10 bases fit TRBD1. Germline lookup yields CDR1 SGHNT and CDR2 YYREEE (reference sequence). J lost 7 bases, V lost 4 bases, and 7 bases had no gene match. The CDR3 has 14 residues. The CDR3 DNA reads TGTGCCAGCAGCCCACGACAGGGGGCAGTTGGCTACACCTTC. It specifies CASSPRQGAVGYTF.

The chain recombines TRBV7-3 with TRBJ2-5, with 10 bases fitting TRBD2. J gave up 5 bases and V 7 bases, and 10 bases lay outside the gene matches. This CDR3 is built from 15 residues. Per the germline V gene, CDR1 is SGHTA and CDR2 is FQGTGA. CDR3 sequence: CASKRSGGDGETQYF. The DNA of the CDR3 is TGTGCCAGCAAAAGGAGCGGGGGGGACGGGGAGACCCAGTACTTC. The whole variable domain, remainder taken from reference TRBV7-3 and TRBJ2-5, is GAGVSQTPSNKVTEKGKYVELRCDPISGHTALYWYRQSLGQGPEFLIYFQGTGAADDSGLPNDRFFAVRPEGSVSTLKIQRTERGDSAVYLCASKRSGGDGETQYFGPGTRLLVL.

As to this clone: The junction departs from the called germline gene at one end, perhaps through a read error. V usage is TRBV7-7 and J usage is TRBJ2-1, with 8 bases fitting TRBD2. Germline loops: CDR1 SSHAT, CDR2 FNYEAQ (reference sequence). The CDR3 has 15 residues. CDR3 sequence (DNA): TGTGCTAGCAGCTTACAACGGGGGGGATACAATGAGCAGTTCTTC. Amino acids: CASSLQRGGYNEQFF.

As DNA, the CDR3 is TGTGCCAGCAGCCACGGGAATTACGAGGGGAACACTGAAGCTTTCTTT. This translates into CASSHGNYEGNTEAFF. J is TRBJ1-1 and V is TRBV9; D is unresolved. CDR3 length: 16 residues. The germline gives CDR1 SGDLS, CDR2 YYNGEE. Trimming shortened V by 4 bases and J by 1 base, and 17 bases separated the two germline ends. Together with reference TRBV9 and TRBJ1-1, the CDR3 gives the full variable domain: DSGVTQTPKHLITATGQRVTLRCSPRSGDLSVYWYQQSLDQGLQFLIQYYNGEERAKGNILERFSAQQFPDLHSELNLSSLELGDSALYFCASSHGNYEGNTEAFFGQGTRLTVV.

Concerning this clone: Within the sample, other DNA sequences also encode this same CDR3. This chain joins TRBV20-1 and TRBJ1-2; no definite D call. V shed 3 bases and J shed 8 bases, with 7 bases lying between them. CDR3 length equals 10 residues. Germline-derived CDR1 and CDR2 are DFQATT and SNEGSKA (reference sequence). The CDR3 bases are TGCAGTGCTAGTTTGGGCGGCTACACCTTC. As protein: CSASLGGYTF.